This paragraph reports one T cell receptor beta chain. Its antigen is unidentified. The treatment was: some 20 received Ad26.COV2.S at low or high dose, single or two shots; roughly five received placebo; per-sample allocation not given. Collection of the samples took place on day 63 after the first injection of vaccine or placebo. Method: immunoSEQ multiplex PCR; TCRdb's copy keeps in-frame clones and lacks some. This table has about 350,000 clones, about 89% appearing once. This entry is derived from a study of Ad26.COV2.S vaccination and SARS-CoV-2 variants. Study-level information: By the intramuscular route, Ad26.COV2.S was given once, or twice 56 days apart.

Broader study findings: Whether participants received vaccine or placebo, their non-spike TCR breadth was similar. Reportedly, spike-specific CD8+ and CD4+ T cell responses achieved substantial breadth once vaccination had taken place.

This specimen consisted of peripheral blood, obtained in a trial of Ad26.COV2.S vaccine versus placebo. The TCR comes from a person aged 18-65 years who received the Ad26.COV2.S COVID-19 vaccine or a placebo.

The CDR3 region is CSAPGPGPYNEQFF. DNA of the CDR3: TGCAGCGCACCGGGCCCCGGCCCATACAATGAGCAGTTCTTC. The chain joins TRBV29-1 to TRBJ2-1, with no clear D. The CDR3 loop spans 14 amino acids. Germline assignment: CDR1 SQVTM and CDR2 ANQGSEA. Trimming shortened V by 7 bases and J by 4 bases, and 17 bases separated the two germline ends.